This T cell receptor beta chain came from a study of blood T cell repertoires in COVID-19 (dated by TCRdb to 2018 to 2021). Regarding the complete study: Samples from collaborators originated in the United States, Italy and Spain and spanned both the acute and convalescent phases of COVID-19. The sample metadata nearly always contained a de-identified subject ID, COVID-19 status, age in years and sex. The prospective study material was composed of cDNA or gDNA derived from T cells, B-cell-depleted T cells, or PBMCs. The repertoires were made available in a free public database intended to serve as a resource for research on the immune response to SARS-CoV-2. The samples were drawn from two sources: the first 160 participants of the ongoing ImmuneRACE study, and 1,254 subjects contributed by 6 global collaborators. Where available, HLA class I and class II types were taken from metadata supplied by the sample provider and were not determined by assay-based typing. Subjects who had been exposed to COVID-19, were actively infected with it, or had recovered from it provided the deeply sampled blood TCRbeta repertoires that made up the dataset. The full study reports these points: The amount of clinical and demographic metadata varied by source and participant and was provided uncurated.

On this clone itself: This clone's antigen is unknown. No base qualities exist here, and no much larger clone lies one base off it.

The immunoSEQ Assay, a bias-controlled multiplex PCR, was used to amplify TCRbeta CDR3 regions from genomic DNA. In the source study's methods: The number of nucleated cells in each sample was estimated from the amplification of reference gene primers within the assay. To quantify the absolute abundance of each unique TCRbeta CDR3 rearrangement, sequence reads were collapsed and filtered. For each sample, productive Simpson clonality was calculated as the square root of Simpson's diversity index over productive rearrangements. TCRdb's version of the immuneACCESS table is confined to in-frame rearrangements and falls short of the full clone set. An unresolved V gene accounts for under half of the shortfall where checked; the remainder is of unknown origin. For V, J and clone size, that table is used; D and trimming come from the DNA. This sample comprises around 100,000 clones, around 82% of them detected only once. Approximately 6.7% of the sample is taken by the ten largest.

The collaborating institutions used their own protocols to collect whole blood in K2EDTA tubes. For TCRbeta analysis, collaborators shipped samples in one of three forms: frozen whole blood, isolated PBMCs, or DNA extracted from either of those sample types. From V the trimming removes 6 bases and from J it removes 3 bases, while the gene matches leave 5 bases of the junction unaccounted for. CDR1 and CDR2, looked up from the germline V gene, are SNHLY and FYNNEI. Including the terminal cysteine and phenylalanine, the CDR3 comprises 13 residues. Of the read, only the CDR3 DNA is kept; its 39 bases are in frame from base 1.

The sequenced sample consisted of peripheral blood. The V gene is TRBV2 and the J gene is TRBJ2-7; TRBD1 lines up with 7 middle nucleotides. The sequence was collected from a man aged 55 to 69 with acute or convalescent COVID-19. CDR3 reads: CASSPYRGYEQYF. The nucleotide sequence reads TGTGCCAGCAGCCCTTACAGGGGCTACGAGCAGTACTTC.